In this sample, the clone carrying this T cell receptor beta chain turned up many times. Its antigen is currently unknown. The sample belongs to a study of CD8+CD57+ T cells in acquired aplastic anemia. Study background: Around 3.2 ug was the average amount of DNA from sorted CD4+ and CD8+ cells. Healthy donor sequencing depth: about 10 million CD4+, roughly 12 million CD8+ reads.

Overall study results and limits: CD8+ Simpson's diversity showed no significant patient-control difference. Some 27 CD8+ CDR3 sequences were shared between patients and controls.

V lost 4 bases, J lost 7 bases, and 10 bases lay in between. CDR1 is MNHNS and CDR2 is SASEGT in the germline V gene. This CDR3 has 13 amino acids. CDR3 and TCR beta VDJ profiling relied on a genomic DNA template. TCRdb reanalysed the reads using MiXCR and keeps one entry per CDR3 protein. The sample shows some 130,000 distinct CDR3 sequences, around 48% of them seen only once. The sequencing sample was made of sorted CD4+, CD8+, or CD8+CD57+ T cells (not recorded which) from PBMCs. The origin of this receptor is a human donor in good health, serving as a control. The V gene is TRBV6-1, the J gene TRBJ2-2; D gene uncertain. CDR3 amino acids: CASSGRSGGELFF. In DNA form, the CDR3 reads TGTGCCAGCAGTGGGCGCAGTGGCGGGGAGCTGTTTTTT.